The entry below gives a single T cell receptor beta chain sequence along with its context. One end of the junction varies from germline; a read error may be responsible. Other DNA sequences of this sample code for an identical CDR3. Treatment described: oral pan-JAK inhibitor, 5-10 mg twice daily. Germline assignment: CDR1 SQVTM and CDR2 ANQGSEA. This CDR3 has 16 amino acids. Sequencing relied on a cDNA template that was reverse transcribed from extracted RNA. TCRdb keeps only in-frame clones here, not all; method: immunoSEQ multiplex PCR. The data hold more than 100,000 clones, with 80% to 90% observed a single time. This record belongs to a study of CD8+ T cells in alopecia areata.

The sequence was collected from a human donor with alopecia areata. The V gene is TRBV29-1, the J gene TRBJ2-3; 7 bases agree with TRBD1. Sample: CD8+ T cells sorted from blood, taken around week 34, from a patient treated with tofacitinib. The CDR3 DNA is TGCAGCGTGACAGGGCCGCCCGGGTCCCGCACAGATACGCAGTACTTT. Translation gives CSVTGPPGSRTDTQYF.